This section outlines one T cell receptor beta chain sequence together with its context. In its sample, this clonotype was seen many times. Its antigen is still unknown. The record has no base qualities; no much larger clone is one base away. Library generation was performed with 5' RACE. The instrument given in TCRdb is NextSeq 500. The TCR library protocol attached a unique molecular identifier to each TCR cDNA molecule to allow correction of PCR and sequencing errors. Processing in the source paper ran as follows. TCR identification, UMI-based error correction and CDR3 extraction were performed with Decombinator tools. TCRs above a frequency of 2 per 1,000, corresponding to the top 1% of the tumor frequency distribution, were defined as expanded. Expanded tumor TCRs were classed as regional if statistically deemed absent (corrected P<0.05) from at least one tumor region, otherwise ubiquitous. Renyi diversity was calculated using the R vegan package after each repertoire was subsampled 100 times to 5,000 TCRs. To build CDR3 similarity networks, amino acid triplet string-kernel similarity was used, and CDR3s were connected when their pairwise similarity was above 0.82. TCRdb reanalyzed the raw reads on its own, using fastp at Q25 for trimming and MiXCR for clone calling, and kept in-frame beta chains. Each CDR3 protein appears once, grouped with its most common genes and DNA. The V and J calls were determined by TCRdb, not by the authors. The sample table holds some 15,000 distinct CDR3 sequences, of which about 7% were seen once. Around 10% of the sample belongs to the ten largest clones.

This specimen comes from a study of spatial heterogeneity in lung cancer (dated by TCRdb to 2018 to 2020). Background on the whole study: Beta-chain transcripts were consistently detected in greater numbers than alpha-chain transcripts, which likely reflected higher beta-chain transcript abundance. A strong correlation was found between TCR transcript counts in tumor regions and a T cell transcriptional module score from matched bulk RNA-seq. In the raw uncorrected reads, each unique combination of TCR and UMI appeared more than ten times on average. In non-small cell lung cancer, the study quantitatively compared TCR alpha and beta repertoires across several tumor regions, matched nontumor lung, and blood. Nonsynonymous mutation counts, determined by whole-exome sequencing of tumor tissue, were related to TCR repertoire features. At surgery, 200 to 250 tumor regions, around 68 matched nontumor lung samples and a few dozen PBMC samples were TCR-sequenced for both alpha and beta chains. Study-wide findings and limitations: Counts of ubiquitous and regional expanded TCRs were found to correlate with counts of ubiquitous and regional nonsynonymous mutations, respectively. TCR-seq coverage of tumor T cells was estimated at only approximately 7% for alpha chains and around 14% for beta chains. A correlation was observed between the number of expanded intratumoral alpha and beta TCRs and the tumor nonsynonymous mutation count. Confirming at a functional level the hypothesis that regional TCRs recognize regional mutations was considered to require additional single-cell paired TCR alpha and beta sequencing.

The sample's time point label is to be understood as: sample taken at primary tumor resection. Samples were obtained from around 72 patients with early-stage, untreated non-small cell lung cancer from the lung TRACERx cohort. For TCR sequencing, whole RNA was extracted from tumor and nontumor lung tissue, or from cryopreserved PBMC samples, and no cell sorting was done. A patient was chosen for TCR sequencing only when enough RNA was available from at least two tumor regions. Before being selected, tumor and adjacent nontumor lung specimens were reviewed by a lung pathologist. The sequencing used lung tumor tissue, collected at surgery. This TCR came from a male donor with early-stage non-small cell lung cancer.

CDR3 region: CASSLNAGGNSPLHF. In nucleotide form, the sequence is TGCGCCAGCAGCTTGAATGCTGGGGGGAATTCACCCCTCCACTTT. The V gene is TRBV5-1 and the J gene is TRBJ1-6; the D gene is perhaps TRBD1, on 5 matching bases. Trimming takes 1 base from V and 7 bases from J, and the germline ends sit 12 bases apart. The CDR3 measures 15 amino acids from cysteine to phenylalanine. Only the CDR3 DNA stays, 45 bases, in frame from base 1. Taken from the germline V gene, the CDR1 and CDR2 loops are SGHRS and YFSETQ.